This paragraph reports one TCR beta chain. What it recognizes is unknown. Described treatment: 15 to 20 received Ad26.COV2.S at low or high dose, single or two shots; several received placebo; per-sample allocation not given. The investigators took samples on day 63 after the first vaccine or placebo injection. The sample came from a Boston adult aged 18-55 years. CDR1 MDHEN and CDR2 SYDVKM come from the germline V gene. V shed 1 base and J shed 14 bases, with 9 bases lying between them. This CDR3 has 12 amino acids. TCRdb's table, derived via immunoSEQ multiplex PCR, lists solely in-frame clones and lacks some. The table includes about 430,000 clones, more than 80% detected once. These data originate in a study of Ad26.COV2.S vaccination and SARS-CoV-2 variants. Study-wide points: Analytic work on TCR breadth and depth might have understated the full extent of total T cell responses. The breadth of spike-specific CD8+ and CD4+ T cell responses after vaccination was reportedly substantial.

The sample was peripheral blood, taken in a trial of Ad26.COV2.S vaccine versus placebo. The chain links TRBV28 to TRBJ1-6, with no clear D. The TCR was taken from a person aged 18-65 years who received the Ad26.COV2.S COVID-19 vaccine or a placebo. This CDR3 is CASSLSRAALHF. The DNA for the CDR3 is TGTGCCAGCAGTTTATCAAGAGCGGCCCTCCACTTT.